This is a list of T cell receptor beta chains from one sample in a study of response to subunit inactivated influenza vaccine. MiXCR was run by TCRdb on the RT-PCR reads, yielding one entry per CDR3 protein. The sample carries 500,000 to 600,000 distinct CDR3 sequences, around 13% recorded once. The source was PBMCs from blood, collected 40 to 50 days after vaccination. The receptors were sampled from a man aged 45-65 years who received an inactivated influenza vaccine. The CDR3 runs from the conserved cysteine through the conserved F or W. The D gene is left open where the match is weak. Size values are once, few and many counts, or a class for expanded clones, and some rows have none.

CDR3aa | CDR3nt | v_gene | d_gene | j_gene | abundance
CASSLVPGQNEKLFF | TGCGCCAGCAGCTTGGTTCCGGGACAGAATGAAAAACTGTTTTTT | TRBV5-1 | TRBD1 | TRBJ1-4 | many
CASSLTDIRNQPQHF | TGTGCCAGCAGTTTAACAGATATTCGCAATCAGCCCCAGCATTTT | TRBV12-3/TRBV12-4 | NA | TRBJ1-5 | many
CASSPAGERETQYF | TGCGCCAGCAGCCCAGCGGGTGAGAGGGAGACCCAGTACTTC | TRBV5-1 | NA | TRBJ2-5 | few
CASSLSARKGMNTEAFF | TGTGCCAGCAGCTTATCGGCGCGTAAGGGGATGAACACTGAAGCTTTCTTT | TRBV11-2 | NA | TRBJ1-1 | NA
CASSLPPRTGKTEAFF | TGTGCCAGCAGCTTACCCCCGCGAACAGGGAAGACTGAAGCTTTCTTT | TRBV7-9 | NA | TRBJ1-1 | NA
CASSQVGGQGYNEQFF | TGTGCCAGCAGCCAAGTGGGTGGACAAGGCTACAATGAGCAGTTCTTC | TRBV3-1 | NA | TRBJ2-1 | NA
CSAVGLAGGPYEQYF | TGCAGTGCTGTCGGACTAGCGGGAGGCCCCTACGAGCAGTACTTC | TRBV20-1 | TRBD2 | TRBJ2-7 | few
CASQNTYNEQFF | TGTGCCAGCCAGAACACCTACAATGAGCAGTTCTTC | TRBV12-3/TRBV12-4 | NA | TRBJ2-1 | NA
CSATLAGVGPEQYF | TGCAGTGCTACCTTAGCGGGAGTGGGGCCCGAGCAGTACTTC | TRBV20-1 | TRBD2 | TRBJ2-7 | NA
CASSRADRATEAFF | TGTGCCAGCAGCCGGGCGGACAGGGCCACTGAAGCTTTCTTT | TRBV3-1 | TRBD1 | TRBJ1-1 | few
CASSAGTSGRVNEQFF | TGTGCCAGCAGTGCCGGGACTAGCGGGAGAGTTAATGAGCAGTTCTTC | TRBV6-4 | TRBD2 | TRBJ2-1 | few
CSARSSGRASEQFF | TGCAGTGCCAGGAGTAGCGGGAGGGCCTCTGAGCAGTTCTTC | TRBV20-1 | TRBD2 | TRBJ2-1 | few
CASIPMGFGTDTQYF | TGTGCCAGCATCCCAATGGGATTTGGCACAGATACGCAGTATTTT | TRBV27 | NA | TRBJ2-3 | NA
CSAGSGGTLQETQYF | TGCAGTGCCGGAAGTGGTGGGACATTGCAAGAGACCCAGTACTTC | TRBV20-1 | NA | TRBJ2-5 | NA
CASSLGQVNTGELIF | TGTGCCAGCAGTTTGGGGCAGGTGAACACCGGGGAGCTGATTTTT | TRBV12-3/TRBV12-4 | NA | TRBJ2-2 | NA
CASSLARQGASADTQYF | TGTGCCAGCAGCTTGGCCCGGCAGGGGGCGAGTGCAGATACGCAGTATTTT | TRBV5-6 | TRBD1 | TRBJ2-3 | few
CASSQAGETYEQYF | TGTGCCAGCAGCCAGGCAGGCGAGACCTACGAGCAGTACTTC | TRBV4-2 | NA | TRBJ2-7 | NA
CASSSRLVAFF | TGTGCCAGCAGTTCTAGGTTGGTCGCTTTCTTT | TRBV12-3/TRBV12-4 | NA | TRBJ1-1 | many
CSARREGNTGELFF | TGCAGTGCTAGGCGGGAGGGAAACACCGGGGAGCTGTTTTTT | TRBV20-1 | TRBD2 | TRBJ2-2 | NA
CSAQRQTGAFF | TGCAGTGCCCAAAGACAGACGGGAGCTTTCTTT | TRBV20-1 | NA | TRBJ1-1 | few